The 25 T cell receptor beta chains given below trace back to one sample, sequenced in a study of type 1 and type 2 diabetes patients (dated by TCRdb to the mid-2010s). These reads were obtained on an Illumina MiSeq. For TCRbeta CDR3 amplification, the template was genomic DNA taken from the sorted T cell subsets. Multiplex PCR with 30 forward and 13 reverse primers amplified the TCRbeta CDR3 region. Clones were called with MiXCR by TCRdb after fastp trimmed the public reads at Q25, and only in-frame beta chains were retained. Duplicate CDR3 protein sequences are folded into a single record with the most common DNA and genes. The sample table records some 250,000 distinct CDR3 sequences; approximately 50% of these occur just once. The ten largest clonotypes hold roughly an eighth of the sample. The source material was peripheral blood mononuclear cells (PBMCs). Receptors were obtained from a man aged 18 to 29 with type 2 diabetes.

About this clonotype itself: A clone one base away is much larger, so this may be a read error. J is TRBJ1-1 and V is TRBV2, with D tentatively TRBD1 (6 bases). The germline V and J ends were trimmed by 6 bases and 5 bases, with 16 bases remaining between them. CDR3 size: 14 residues. CDR1 SNHLY and CDR2 FYNNEI come from the germline V gene. The CDR3 reads CASSGQQGRTEAFF. In DNA form, the CDR3 reads TGTGCCAGCAGCGGGCAACAGGGCAGGACTGAAGCTTTCTTT. Using reference TRBV2 and TRBJ1-1 for the parts outside the CDR3, the full variable domain is EPEVTQTPSHQVTQMGQEVILRCVPISNHLYFYWYRQILGQKVEFLVSFYNNEISEKSEIFDDQFSVERPDGSNFTLKIRSTKLEDSAMYFCASSGQQGRTEAFFGQGTRLTVV.

The table lists this clonotype with a few counts. The chain couples TRBV20-1 to TRBJ2-5; a possible D gene is TRBD2 (5 bases). CDR1 DFQATT and CDR2 SNEGSKA come from the germline V gene (reference sequence). The CDR3 has 14 amino acids. V gave up 4 bases and J gave up 2 bases, with 14 bases separating them. CDR3 nucleotides: TGCAGTGCTACTCCCTCGAGGGTTCAAGAGACCCAGTACTTC. Residues: CSATPSRVQETQYF.

The chain joins TRBV6-5 to TRBJ1-1; D remains unclear. The germline V gene encodes CDR1 MNHEY and CDR2 SVGAGI. The CDR3 spans 11 residues. V was shortened by 8 bases and J by 4 bases, with 8 bases between the two germline ends. CDR3 coding DNA: TGTGCCAGCGTGGACGGCACTGAAGCTTTCTTT. This gives the protein CASVDGTEAFF.

The chain combines TRBV12-3 or TRBV12-4 with TRBJ2-3; TRBD2 agrees at 10 bases. The trim removed 8 bases at V and 11 bases at J, leaving 10 bases unmatched. This CDR3 has 13 residues. The CDR3 reads CASEIAGGMRQYF. In DNA form, the CDR3 reads TGTGCCAGCGAAATAGCGGGAGGAATGAGGCAGTATTTT.

The V call is TRBV7-3, the J call TRBJ1-1; D call uncertain. V was pared by 4 bases and J by 4 bases, with 10 bases between. From germline, CDR1 is SGHTA and CDR2 FQGTGA. The CDR3 length is 13 residues. The chain's CDR3 is CASSSQEGTEAFF. The CDR3 coding sequence is TGTGCCAGCAGCTCCCAAGAGGGCACTGAAGCTTTCTTT.

The chain's CDR3 is CATSRVPAGSPLHF. In DNA, the CDR3 is TGTGCCACCAGCAGAGTCCCTGCAGGGTCACCCCTCCACTTT. The V and J genes are TRBV15 and TRBJ1-6; TRBD1 might be the D (5 bases). Between the trimmed V and J ends, which lost 1 base and 10 bases, there was a span of 11 bases. Germline V gene lookup returns CDR1 LNHNV and CDR2 YYDKDF (reference sequence). The CDR3 has 14 residues.

The table lists this clonotype with many counts. The chain links TRBV13 to TRBJ2-5; possibly TRBD1 for D (6 bases). V dropped 3 bases and J dropped 1 base, with 6 bases sitting between them. The CDR3 covers 13 residues. In germline, CDR1 is PRHDT, CDR2 FYEKMQ (reference sequence). CDR3 region: CASSLDSQETQYF. The CDR3 DNA follows: TGTGCCAGCAGCTTGGACAGCCAAGAGACCCAGTACTTC. Drawing the rest from reference TRBV13 and TRBJ2-5, the complete variable domain is AAGVIQSPRHLIKEKRETATLKCYPIPRHDTVYWYQQGPGQDPQFLISFYEKMQSDKGSIPDRFSAQQFSDYHSELNMSSLELGDSALYFCASSLDSQETQYFGPGTRLLVL.

The sample holds a few counts of this clonotype. The gene calls are TRBV12-3 or TRBV12-4 and TRBJ1-4; a possible D gene is TRBD1 (5 bases). Trimming removed 5 bases at V and 9 bases at J, with 13 bases between. The CDR3 sequence is 13 residues long. DNA for the CDR3: TGTGCCAGCAGTCTCCGGGAGGGGAAAAAACTGTTTTTT. It specifies CASSLREGKKLFF.

The CDR3, as DNA: TGTGCCAGCAGTCCTTCCCTCCGGGGGACCCAGTACTTC. It specifies CASSPSLRGTQYF. The chain links TRBV12-3 or TRBV12-4 to TRBJ2-5, with a tentative D call TRBD2 (5 bases). The CDR3 loop spans 13 amino acids. V was cut by 5 bases and J by 7 bases, with 14 bases left in between.

The chain uses TRBV30 and TRBJ2-2; no firm D call. Germline CDR1 is GTSNPN and CDR2 is SVGIG (reference sequence). V was trimmed by 1 base and J by 4 bases, leaving 4 bases between them. The CDR3 has 12 amino acids. DNA for the CDR3: TGTGCCTGGAGTGCAGGCACCGGGGAGCTGTTTTTT. This encodes CAWSAGTGELFF. The variable domain in full, with the rest retrieved from reference TRBV30 and TRBJ2-2, is SQTIHQWPATLVQPVGSPLSLECTVEGTSNPNLYWYRQAAGRGLQLLFYSVGIGQISSEVPQNLSASRPQDRQFILSSKKLLLSDSGFYLCAWSAGTGELFFGEGSRLTVL.

This clonotype was picked up a small number of times. CDR3 loop: CASSTDRGPGAQYF. CDR3 in DNA: TGTGCCAGCAGCACCGACAGGGGGCCCGGGGCCCAGTACTTC. V gene TRBV6-5 combines with J gene TRBJ2-5; TRBD1 matches at 10 bases. J was trimmed by 9 bases and V by 6 bases; bases with no gene match: 10. Germline CDR1 MNHEY, CDR2 SVGAGI. This CDR3 spans 14 amino acids.

This rearrangement joins TRBV27 to TRBJ2-3, with a possible D match to TRBD1 (6 bases). The CDR3 loop spans 15 amino acids. With 2 bases removed from V and 10 bases from J, the gap between germline ends came to 19 bases. Looked up from germline, CDR1 is MNHEY and CDR2 is SMNVEV (reference sequence). The DNA for the CDR3 is TGTGCCAGCAGTTTAGGAGGTTTGGGGGCGAATCCGCAGTATTTT. Protein product: CASSLGGLGANPQYF.

V is TRBV7-2 and J is TRBJ2-5; 8 nucleotides line up with TRBD2. J gave up 4 bases and V 4 bases, and 11 bases lay outside the gene matches. The germline gives CDR1 SGHTA, CDR2 FQGNSA. CDR3 length: 16 amino acids. CDR3 loop: CASSSSGTSRRETQYF. The CDR3 nucleotides are TGTGCCAGCAGCTCCTCCGGGACTAGTAGACGAGAGACCCAGTACTTC.

The chain uses TRBV12-3 or TRBV12-4 and TRBJ2-7; possibly TRBD1 for D (6 bases). The CDR3 extends over 15 amino acids. V dropped 6 bases and J dropped 3 bases, with 18 bases sitting between them. This CDR3 reads CASSQVPDRHYEQYF. CDR3 bases: TGTGCCAGCAGCCAAGTTCCGGACAGACACTACGAGCAGTACTTC.

The J gene is TRBJ2-5, the V gene TRBV2; D is perhaps TRBD1 (6 bases). CDR1 and CDR2 (germline): SNHLY, FYNNEI. This CDR3 is 15 amino acids long. V was trimmed by 3 bases and J by 8 bases, leaving 19 bases between them. The CDR3 protein is CASSDRDTTRETQYF. CDR3 nucleotides: TGTGCCAGCAGTGACCGGGACACAACAAGAGAAACCCAGTACTTC.

V usage is TRBV7-2 and J usage is TRBJ2-2, with TRBD2 matching over 7 bases. This CDR3 is built from 17 residues. CDR1 and CDR2 (germline): SGHTA, FQGNSA. Losses at the gene ends were 5 bases for V and 6 bases for J; bases not matched to a gene: 15. The CDR3 spells CASSPSGLVITPGELFF. The CDR3 region has the DNA TGTGCCAGCAGCCCTAGCGGACTAGTGATAACGCCCGGGGAGCTGTTTTTT. Full variable domain (rest looked up from reference TRBV7-2 and TRBJ2-2): GAGVSQSPSNKVTEKGKDVELRCDPISGHTALYWYRQSLGQGLEFLIYFQGNSAPDKSGLPSDRFSAERTGGSVSTLTIQRTQQEDSAVYLCASSPSGLVITPGELFFGEGSRLTVL.

DNA of the CDR3: TGTGCCAGTAAAATTCCTCAGAGGGTCTCTATGAACACTGAAGCTTTCTTT. Its protein is CASKIPQRVSMNTEAFF. V is TRBV2 and J is TRBJ1-1; no reliable D call. Germline V lookup: CDR1 SNHLY, CDR2 FYNNEI. V lost 9 bases, J lost 0 bases, and 23 bases lay in between. The CDR3 covers 17 residues.

This clonotype has only one observation. The CDR3 loop reads CASTPYGGGGDGYTF. The CDR3 bases are TGTGCCAGTACCCCATACGGCGGGGGAGGGGATGGCTACACCTTC. V is TRBV19 and J is TRBJ1-2; tentatively, D is TRBD1 (5 bases). The germline gives CDR1 LNHDA, CDR2 SQIVND (reference sequence). V dropped 7 bases and J dropped 6 bases, with 21 bases sitting between them. This CDR3 is built from 15 residues.

The DNA of the CDR3 is TGTGCCAGCAGCGCCGGGACCGTGGGCAATGAGCAGTTCTTC. It encodes CASSAGTVGNEQFF. This rearrangement joins TRBV9 to TRBJ2-1; either TRBD1 or TRBD2 may supply D (5 bases each). Germline CDR1 is SGDLS and CDR2 is YYNGEE. V gave up 3 bases and J gave up 6 bases, with 13 bases separating them. There are 14 residues in the CDR3.

This chain connects TRBV28 to TRBJ2-1; 9 nucleotides align to TRBD2. Germline-derived CDR1 and CDR2 are MDHEN and SYDVKM. The CDR3 totals 17 residues. Losses at the gene ends were 2 bases for V and 5 bases for J; bases not matched to a gene: 10. As DNA, the CDR3 is TGTGCCAGCAGTTTAAGCGGGGGGCCCATCGTGAACAATGAGCAGTTCTTC. Its protein product is CASSLSGGPIVNNEQFF. Based on the CDR3 plus reference TRBV28 and TRBJ2-1, the full variable domain is DVKVTQSSRYLVKRTGEKVFLECVQDMDHENMFWYRQDPGLGLRLIYFSYDVKMKEKGDIPEGYSVSREKKERFSLILESASTNQTSMYLCASSLSGGPIVNNEQFFGPGTRLTVL.

This clonotype was detected a few times. The chain carries TRBV9 and TRBJ1-6; D might be TRBD1 (5 bases). This CDR3 spans 18 amino acids. The V and J ends lost 4 bases and 4 bases respectively, with 21 bases between them. The germline V gene encodes CDR1 SGDLS and CDR2 YYNGEE. In nucleotides, the CDR3 is TGTGCCAGCAGCCCCACTATCGGGGAGGGGTCGTATAATTCACCCCTCCACTTT. Translated, it gives CASSPTIGEGSYNSPLHF.

The rearrangement links TRBV7-8 to TRBJ2-1; a weak D match, TRBD2 (6 bases). Trimming cost V 10 bases and J 2 bases, with 27 bases left between them. The CDR3 is 18 residues long. Germline V gene data show CDR1 as SGHVS and CDR2 as FQNEAQ. CDR3 loop: CATSDSWGERVTYNEQFF. In nucleotides, the CDR3 is TGTGCCACCAGTGACTCCTGGGGGGAGCGGGTCACCTACAATGAGCAGTTCTTC.

This clonotype has a handful of counts. The rearrangement links TRBV28 to TRBJ1-6; D gene uncertain. The V end lost 6 bases, the J end lost 13 bases, and 19 bases lay between the germline ends. Germline lookup yields CDR1 MDHEN and CDR2 SYDVKM. This CDR3 has 14 residues. CDR3 sequence: CASSLRVESPPLHF. The DNA of the CDR3 is TGTGCCAGCAGCCTCCGGGTCGAATCTCCCCCCCTCCACTTT.

This clonotype came up many times. This chain connects TRBV7-2 to TRBJ1-6; 7 nucleotides line up with TRBD1. V was pared by 5 bases and J by 7 bases, with 5 bases of the junction left unmatched. The CDR3 sequence is 14 residues long. CDR1 SGHTA and CDR2 FQGNSA come from the germline V gene. The CDR3 loop reads CASSRQGGNSPLHF. CDR3 sequence (DNA): TGTGCCAGCAGCCGACAGGGAGGAAATTCACCCCTCCACTTT.

This clonotype was counted only a few times. The J gene is TRBJ1-1, the V gene TRBV19; tentative D call: TRBD1 (5 bases). V was clipped by 7 bases and J by 6 bases, with 15 bases between them. CDR3 length equals 13 residues. Germline V CDR1 and CDR2: LNHDA, SQIVND (reference sequence). CDR3 DNA sequence: TGTGCCAGTAACCCCCCTTGGGGGGCTGAAGCTTTCTTT. It yields the protein CASNPPWGAEAFF.